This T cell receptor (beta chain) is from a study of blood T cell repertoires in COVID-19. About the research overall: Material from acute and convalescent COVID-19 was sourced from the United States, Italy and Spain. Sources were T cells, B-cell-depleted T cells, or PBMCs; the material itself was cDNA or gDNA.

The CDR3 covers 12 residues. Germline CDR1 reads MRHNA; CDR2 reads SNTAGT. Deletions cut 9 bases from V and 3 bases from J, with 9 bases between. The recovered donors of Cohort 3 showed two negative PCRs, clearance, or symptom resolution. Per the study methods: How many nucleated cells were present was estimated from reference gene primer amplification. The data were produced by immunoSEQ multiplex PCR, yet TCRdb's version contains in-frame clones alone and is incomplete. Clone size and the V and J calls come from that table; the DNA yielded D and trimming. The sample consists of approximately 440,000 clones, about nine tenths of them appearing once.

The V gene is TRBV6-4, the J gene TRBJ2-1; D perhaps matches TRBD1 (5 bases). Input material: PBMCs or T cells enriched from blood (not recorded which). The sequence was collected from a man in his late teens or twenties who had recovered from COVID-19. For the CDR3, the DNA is TGTGCCAGAGGGGCGGACTACAATGAGCAGTTCTTC. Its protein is CARGADYNEQFF.